This T cell receptor (beta chain) is from a study of vaccination and CD4 T cells after COVID-19. Study information: Fewer than 10 convalescent patients had mild and one had severe PCR-confirmed SARS-CoV-2 disease. Post-diagnosis, post-COVID samples were collected after a median about 95 days, ranging 35 to 161.

A note on this clonotype: The antigen is not known.

Cultured CD4+ T-cell DNA underwent Oncomine TCR Beta short-read sequencing. TCRdb reprocessed the PCR reads via MiXCR and lists one record per CDR3 protein. The profile shows some 10,000 distinct CDR3 sequences, over 55% of them singletons. Documented treatment: roughly 11-day PBMC culture with coronavirus spike peptide pools or control peptides (ViraFEST assay). Study-wide points: Researchers report that 304 of 307 vaccine-specific clones in convalescent patients proved spike mono-reactive.

The receptor's source is a human donor who had recovered from COVID-19. Material for sequencing was CD4+ T cells from blood, cultured in vitro.

CDR3 loop: CASSYSRYGNQPQHF. The CDR3 bases are TGTGCCAGCAGTTACTCCAGGTATGGCAATCAGCCCCAGCATTTT. V usage is TRBV6-5 and J usage is TRBJ1-5; unclear D gene. This CDR3 is built from 15 residues. CDR1 MNHEY and CDR2 SVGAGI come from the germline V gene. V was clipped by 0 bases and J by 2 bases, with 8 bases between them.